One and the same sample provided the 4 T cell receptor beta chains below, sequenced in a study of CD8 T cells in ankylosing spondylitis (dated by TCRdb to about 2017). Library construction relied on 5' RACE. For sequencing, an Illumina HiSeq 2500 was employed. The public reads were quality trimmed at Q25 with fastp and then assembled into clones with MiXCR by TCRdb, keeping productive beta chains. Rows with a matching CDR3 protein are joined into one entry that keeps the most common DNA and genes. The sample profile shows 800,000 to 900,000 distinct CDR3 sequences; about an eighth of them were found once. About 0.5% of the sample is held by the ten biggest clonotypes. Antigen specificity for these receptors is unknown. Broad study findings and their caveats: Blood from ankylosing spondylitis patients appeared to be characterized by a TCR beta motif made up of several highly homologous amino acid variants.

Sequenced input: blood, either unsorted or a sorted T cell fraction (not recorded which). The receptor source for this set is a male donor with ankylosing spondylitis.

In this sample, this clonotype turned up many times. The chain recombines TRBV6-5 with TRBJ1-2; D unclear. The CDR3 is 12 amino acids. Trimming left V 5 bases short and J 6 bases short, with 10 bases between. Germline CDR1 reads MNHEY; CDR2 reads SVGAGI. The CDR3 DNA reads TGTGCCAGCAGTGGGTTCCGCGATGGCTACACCTTC. This translates into CASSGFRDGYTF.

This clonotype was detected a few times. The chain joins TRBV20-1 to TRBJ2-5; possibly TRBD1 or TRBD2 for D (5 bases each). Germline V gene sequence: CDR1 DFQATT, CDR2 SNEGSKA (reference sequence). The CDR3 extends over 14 amino acids. V lost 0 bases and J 1 base, leaving 9 bases between the germline ends. The CDR3 sequence: CSARDWGSQETQYF. DNA for the CDR3: TGCAGTGCTAGAGATTGGGGGAGCCAAGAGACCCAGTACTTC.

J is TRBJ1-1 and V is TRBV5-1, with 9 bases aligning to TRBD1. V shed 4 bases, J shed 3 bases, and the junction held 7 bases outside the gene matches. This CDR3 spans 15 amino acids. Per the germline V gene, CDR1 is SGHRS and CDR2 is YFSETQ. In DNA, the CDR3 is TGCGCCAGCAGCATACAGGGGGCCGGTGACACTGAAGCTTTCTTT. Encoded protein: CASSIQGAGDTEAFF.

The genes are TRBV10-3 and TRBJ2-7; TRBD2 aligns across 7 bases. This CDR3 spans 13 amino acids. The germline CDR1 and CDR2 sequences are ENHRY and SYGVKD. The trim removed 6 bases at V and 5 bases at J, leaving 7 bases unmatched. The CDR3 protein is CAIRNGGFHEQYF. The CDR3 DNA reads as TGTGCCATCAGAAACGGGGGGTTCCACGAGCAGTACTTC.